This paragraph reports one T cell receptor beta chain. Its antigen is still unknown. The sample contains more than one DNA sequence encoding this CDR3. The data were taken from a study of shared clonotypes between healthy human individuals. Study context: Each donor's CD8 memory used one plate, CD8 naive two, each CD4 subset three.

Terminally differentiated effector memory CD45RA+ cells were left out of the naive CD8 fraction, which was CD45RO-negative and positively selected for CCR7. Regarding the study as a whole: Sorted-subset sequencing, rarefaction showed, was incomplete despite large depth.

This table comes from immunoSEQ multiplex PCR, and its TCRdb copy is limited to in-frame clones, with some not included. The table records hundreds of thousands of clones, roughly 92% of them present only once. This receptor was taken from a man younger than 45 in good health. Sequencing was done on a sample of naive CD8+ T cells sorted from blood.

CDR3 region: CASSTGTGSYEQYF. In DNA form, the CDR3 reads TGCGCCAGTTCTACCGGGACAGGGTCATACGAGCAGTACTTC. The rearrangement uses TRBV5-1 and TRBJ2-7, with 9 bases aligning to TRBD1. CDR1 is SGHRS, CDR2 YFSETQ, per germline. Trimming took 8 bases from V and 4 from J; bases not matched to a gene: 10. The CDR3 length is 14 residues.